This TCR beta chain was sequenced in a study of T cells after yellow fever vaccination. Overall study results and limits: Of the clonotypes, a small share occurred in both CD4 and CD8 compartments. Researchers cautioned that FACS-sorted repertoires could harbor abundant clonotypes contaminating from the bulk population. Most primary-vaccination clones recurred post-booster (approximately 95% CD4, 85% to 90% CD8).

On this clonotype: What it binds is not known.

TCRdb reprocessed the 5' RACE reads with MiXCR, giving one entry per CDR3 protein. The sample gives a few hundred thousand distinct CDR3 sequences, roughly 4% of which show up once; 20% to 25% is in the top ten. This CDR3 comprises 15 residues. Germline assignment: CDR1 MNHEY and CDR2 SVGAGI. Trimming took 5 bases from V and 7 from J, leaving 21 bases between them. Sequencing was performed on PBMCs, taken 5 days after the yellow fever booster vaccination. The receptor was derived from a man aged 18 to 29 who received the YFV17D yellow fever vaccine. The chain joins TRBV6-5 to TRBJ2-7, with D possibly TRBD2 on 6 matching bases. CDR3 nucleotide sequence: TGTGCCAGCAGTGCGGGGAGCGGACCCCTTGGAGAGCAGTACGTC. As protein: CASSAGSGPLGEQYV.